This T cell receptor beta chain came from a study of technical replicates of blood from a few donors. Profiled with immunoSEQ multiplex PCR; TCRdb holds only in-frame clones, not every one. The sample records 91,000 or so clones, around 96% being singletons. The sequencing input was T cells isolated from PBMCs. The origin of this receptor is a human donor in good health.

In DNA, the CDR3 is TGTGCCAGCAGGCCCCCGGCTAGCGACAAAGTACGTGATACGCAGTATTTT. Its translation is CASRPPASDKVRDTQYF. J is TRBJ2-3 and V is TRBV2, with D possibly being TRBD2 (6 bases). The CDR3 has 17 residues. Trimming shortened V by 6 bases and J by 6 bases, and 25 bases separated the two germline ends. The V gene's germline CDR1 is SNHLY and CDR2 FYNNEI.